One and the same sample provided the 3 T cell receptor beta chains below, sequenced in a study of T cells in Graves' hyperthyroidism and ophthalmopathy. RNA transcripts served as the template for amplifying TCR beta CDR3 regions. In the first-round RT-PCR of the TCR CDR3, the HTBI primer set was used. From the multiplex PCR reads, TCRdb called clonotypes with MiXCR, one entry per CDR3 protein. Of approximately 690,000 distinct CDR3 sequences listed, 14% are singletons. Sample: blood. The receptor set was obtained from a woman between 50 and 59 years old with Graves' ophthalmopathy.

CDR3 residues: CASRQGTEQYF. The CDR3 DNA reads TGTGCCAGCAGACAAGGGACCGAGCAGTACTTC. V is TRBV12-3 or TRBV12-4 and J is TRBJ2-7; tentatively, D is TRBD1 or TRBD2 (5 bases each). Trimming removed 6 bases from V and 6 bases from J, with 9 bases in between. The CDR3 has 11 amino acids.

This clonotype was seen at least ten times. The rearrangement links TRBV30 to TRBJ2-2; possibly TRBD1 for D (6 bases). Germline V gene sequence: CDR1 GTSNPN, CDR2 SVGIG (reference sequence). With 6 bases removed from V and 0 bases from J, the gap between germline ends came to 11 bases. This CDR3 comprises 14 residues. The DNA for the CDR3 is TGTGCCTGTGCCGGGACAACGAACACCGGGGAGCTGTTTTTT. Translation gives CACAGTTNTGELFF.

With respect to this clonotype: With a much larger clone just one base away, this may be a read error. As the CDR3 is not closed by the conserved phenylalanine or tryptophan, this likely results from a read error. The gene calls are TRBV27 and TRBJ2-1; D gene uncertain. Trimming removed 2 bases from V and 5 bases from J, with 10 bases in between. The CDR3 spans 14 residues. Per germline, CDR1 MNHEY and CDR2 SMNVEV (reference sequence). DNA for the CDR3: TGTGCCAGCAGTTTACTGGCTAGAAACAATGAGCAGTTCCTC. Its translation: CASSLLARNNEQFL.